Below are 3 T cell receptor beta chains sequenced from a single sample in a study of T cells in localized non-small cell lung cancer (dated by TCRdb to the early 2020s). Libraries were built with the immunoSEQ multiplex PCR assay. Imported from immuneACCESS, the table was reduced by TCRdb to in-frame sequences with V and J called. These copies leave out some clones; in studies compared against another copy, an unresolved V gene accounts for under half, and the cause of the remainder is not known. This sample lists over 2,000 clones; approximately 29% were detected once. The ten largest clones capture about 17% of the sample. Sequences were derived from normal lung tissue next to the tumor, sampled before any cancer treatment. These TCRs come from a woman aged 35-70 years with stage II squamous cell lung carcinoma.

This clone turned up a few times. The chain links TRBV19 to TRBJ2-2; TRBD1 matches 8 bases. CDR1 LNHDA and CDR2 SQIVND come from the germline V gene (reference sequence). V gave up 7 bases and J gave up 5 bases; unmatched junction bases: 6. The CDR3 runs 14 residues. The CDR3 is CASTWTGYTGELFF. The CDR3 DNA follows: TGTGCCAGTACTTGGACAGGGTATACCGGGGAGCTGTTTTTT.

This rearrangement joins TRBV6-8 to TRBJ2-7; 7 nucleotides agree with TRBD1. The V and J ends lost 5 bases and 2 bases, in that order; junction bases with no gene match: 15. The CDR3 runs 17 residues. Germline loops: CDR1 MNHGY, CDR2 SAAAGT. The chain's CDR3 is CASSGGQSTHTPYEQYF. The CDR3 region has the DNA TGTGCCAGCAGTGGGGGACAGTCGACCCATACGCCCTACGAGCAGTACTTC.

This clone has only a few counts. The chain is built from TRBV6-8 and TRBJ2-5, with D tentatively TRBD2 (6 bases). The V gene lost 5 bases and the J gene lost 3 bases, with 10 bases spanning the gap. CDR3 length: 13 residues. The germline V gene has CDR1 MNHGY and CDR2 SAAAGT. This chain's CDR3 is CASSGGTEETQYF. In nucleotides, the CDR3 is TGTGCCAGCAGTGGCGGGACCGAAGAGACCCAGTACTTC.